This TCR beta chain stems from a study of T-cell reconstitution after alpha-beta-depleted transplantation in children. Broader study findings: Hyperexpanded clones declined; after one year, newly produced T cells mostly supplied diversity.

The CDR3 totals 14 residues. Germline V gene sequence: CDR1 SQVTM, CDR2 ANQGSEA. V was cut by 0 bases and J by 7 bases, with 13 bases left in between. During its preparation, the TCRbeta library received unique molecular identifiers. MiXCR was run by TCRdb on the PCR reads, yielding one entry per CDR3 protein. The profile covers around 100,000 distinct CDR3 sequences, with 10% appearing a single time and under 35% taken by the ten largest. About this clonotype: Its antigen remains unidentified.

Specimen: PBMCs, collected before TCRalphabeta/CD19-depleted stem cell transplant. The clonotype originates from a boy between 2 and 10 years old with acute lymphoblastic leukemia, due to receive a stem cell transplant. This sequence joins TRBV29-1 and TRBJ2-1; the D gene could be TRBD1 or TRBD2 (5 bases each). The CDR3 protein is CSVEDGPGRNEQFF. CDR3 DNA: TGCAGCGTTGAAGATGGTCCAGGGAGAAATGAGCAGTTCTTC.